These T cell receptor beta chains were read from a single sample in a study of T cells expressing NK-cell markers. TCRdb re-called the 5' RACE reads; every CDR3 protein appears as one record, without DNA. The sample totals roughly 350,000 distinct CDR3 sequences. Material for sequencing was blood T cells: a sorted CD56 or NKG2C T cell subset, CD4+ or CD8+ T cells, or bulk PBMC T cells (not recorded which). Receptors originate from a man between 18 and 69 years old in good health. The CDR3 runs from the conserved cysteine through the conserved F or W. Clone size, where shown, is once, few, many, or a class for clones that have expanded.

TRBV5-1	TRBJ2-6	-	CASRGQPSGANVLTF
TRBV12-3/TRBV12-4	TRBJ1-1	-	CASRSGQVNTEAFF
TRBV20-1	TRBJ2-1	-	CSARDARGTSANEQFF
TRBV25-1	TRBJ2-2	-	CASSESGTPNTGELFF
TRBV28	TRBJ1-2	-	CASSFTGWSYGYTF
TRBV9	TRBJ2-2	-	CASRGHPNTGELFF
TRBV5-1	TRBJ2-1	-	CASSLRFRQGASVEQFF
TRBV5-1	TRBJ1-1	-	CASSLAPQGAAMNTEAFF
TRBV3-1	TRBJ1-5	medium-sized	CASSHLFSNQPQHF
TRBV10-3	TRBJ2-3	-	CAIKAGSTDTQYF
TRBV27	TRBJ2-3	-	CASSLLAGGGDTQYF
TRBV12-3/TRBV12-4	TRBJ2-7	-	CASSTGSGGRSYEQYF
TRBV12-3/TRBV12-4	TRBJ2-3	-	CASSLAALAKDTQYF
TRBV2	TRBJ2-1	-	CASKRGLVLDEQFF
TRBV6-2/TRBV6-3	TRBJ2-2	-	CASRRTGATGELFF
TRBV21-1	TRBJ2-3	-	CASSKDERAGTQYF